The 32 T cell receptor beta chains below were found in one sample sequenced in a study of cytomegalovirus exposure and HLA in healthy donors. Primers: 60 Vbeta forward and 13 Jbeta reverse. Using immunoSEQ multiplex PCR, the repertoire was profiled, and TCRdb retains in-frame clones only, with some absent. The table records fewer than 200,000 clones, 60% to 80% of them present only once. The specimen was PBMCs. Receptors originate from a man aged 18 to 29 in good health and CMV-seropositive.

The chain joins TRBV5-4 to TRBJ1-1; no definite D call. Germline V lookup: CDR1 SGHNT, CDR2 YYREEE (reference sequence). CDR3 size: 13 residues. Trimming pared 0 bases from V and 0 bases from J, leaving 3 bases between. The CDR3 loop reads CASSLGVNTEAFF. The DNA of the CDR3 is TGTGCCAGCAGCTTGGGAGTGAACACTGAAGCTTTCTTT. Variable domain in full (rest from reference TRBV5-4 and TRBJ1-1): ETGVTQSPTHLIKTRGQQVTLRCSSQSGHNTVSWYQQALGQGPQFIFQYYREEENGRGNFPPRFSGLQFPNYSSELNVNALELDDSALYLCASSLGVNTEAFFGQGTRLTVV.

This clone was detected only once. The genes are TRBV5-6 and TRBJ2-7, with 11 bases identical to TRBD2. Germline CDR1 is SGHDT and CDR2 is YYEEEE. The CDR3 has 16 residues. Trimming cost V 3 bases and J 3 bases; bases outside gene matches: 8. The CDR3 DNA is TGTGCCAGCAGCTGGGGACTAGCGGTGGGGAACTACGAGCAGTACTTC. Residues: CASSWGLAVGNYEQYF.

V is TRBV4-1 and J is TRBJ1-2; 7 bases are a match to TRBD1. CDR1 is MGHRA, CDR2 YSYEKL, per germline. The V and J ends lost 3 bases and 12 bases, in that order; junction bases with no gene match: 10. The CDR3 length is 13 residues. CDR3 DNA: TGCGCCAGCAGCCACATGGAGAACAGGGGAAACACCTTC. Its protein product is CASSHMENRGNTF.

This rearrangement joins TRBV30 to TRBJ1-6, with 10 bases lining up with TRBD1. The junction had 3 bases not matched to a gene; V was cut back by 0 bases and J by 7 bases. This CDR3 is 15 amino acids long. Looked up from germline, CDR1 is GTSNPN and CDR2 is SVGIG (reference sequence). The CDR3: CAWSVTGGINSPLHF. CDR3 coding DNA: TGTGCCTGGAGTGTGACAGGGGGCATCAATTCACCCCTCCACTTT.

The chain employs TRBV9 and TRBJ1-4; D gene unclear. V gave up 2 bases and J gave up 4 bases, with 12 bases separating them. The germline V gene encodes CDR1 SGDLS and CDR2 YYNGEE. The CDR3 contains 15 residues. CDR3 coding DNA: TGTGCCAGCAGCGTTGGCGGCGGATATAATGAAAAACTGTTTTTT. Amino acids: CASSVGGGYNEKLFF.

V is TRBV5-1 and J is TRBJ1-2, with 8 nucleotides matching TRBD1. The CDR3 runs 16 residues. V was clipped by 0 bases and J by 3 bases; unmatched bases: 7. In germline, CDR1 is SGHRS, CDR2 YFSETQ. The CDR3 region has the DNA TGCGCCAGCAGCTTGGATTCAGGGGGCTGGGACTATGGCTACACCTTC. This sequence encodes CASSLDSGGWDYGYTF.

This chain uses TRBV13 with TRBJ2-7, with a weak D call TRBD1 (5 bases). The V end lost 4 bases, the J end lost 4 bases, and 11 bases lay between the germline ends. Germline V gene lookup returns CDR1 PRHDT and CDR2 FYEKMQ (reference sequence). The CDR3 is 13 residues long. The CDR3 loop reads CASSSSDSYEQYF. As DNA, the CDR3 is TGTGCCAGCAGCTCCTCCGACAGTTACGAGCAGTACTTC.

The chain employs TRBV6-1 and TRBJ2-5; 10 positions match TRBD2. This CDR3 has 16 amino acids. The trim removed 2 bases at V and 5 bases at J, leaving 8 bases unmatched. Germline V CDR1 and CDR2: MNHNS, SASEGT. CDR3 region: CASSEHLAGAGETQYF. In DNA, the CDR3 is TGTGCCAGCAGTGAACACCTAGCGGGAGCGGGGGAGACCCAGTACTTC.

This clone occurred once. The chain recombines TRBV5-1 with TRBJ2-1; D not resolved. The CDR3 covers 16 residues. Germline-derived CDR1 and CDR2 are SGHRS and YFSETQ. With 0 bases removed from V and 8 bases from J, the gap between germline ends came to 18 bases. The CDR3 DNA sequence: TGCGCCAGCAGCTTGGCCATTGGAGACCCCCTCTATGAGCAGTTCTTC. Translating gives CASSLAIGDPLYEQFF.

This clone showed up just a few times. The J gene is TRBJ2-1, the V gene TRBV18, with 9 bases matching TRBD1. The germline V gene has CDR1 KGHSH and CDR2 LQKENI. The CDR3 runs 18 residues. J was trimmed by 0 bases and V by 3 bases; bases with no gene match: 9. The CDR3 DNA is TGTGCCAGCTCACCGAGACAGGGGGTGGTTAGCTCCTACAATGAGCAGTTCTTC. Its translation is CASSPRQGVVSSYNEQFF.

The chain combines TRBV18 with TRBJ2-3; unclear D gene. Germline CDR1 is KGHSH and CDR2 is LQKENI. The CDR3 length is 13 residues. V gave up 0 bases and J gave up 2 bases, with 3 bases separating them. CDR3 sequence (DNA): TGTGCCAGCTCACCACCCTACACAGATACGCAGTATTTT. Amino acids: CASSPPYTDTQYF.

The V call is TRBV7-2, the J call TRBJ1-2; TRBD1 aligns across 12 bases. From germline, CDR1 is SGHTA and CDR2 FQGNSA. With V trimmed by 1 base and J by 8 bases, 8 bases remained unmatched. The CDR3 loop spans 16 amino acids. This chain's CDR3 is CASSLDPGQGAWGYTF. The CDR3 nucleotides read TGTGCCAGCAGCTTAGATCCGGGACAGGGGGCTTGGGGCTACACCTTC.

J is TRBJ1-1 and V is TRBV29-1; 7 bases align to TRBD1. With 1 base clipped from V and 3 bases from J, the junction kept 5 bases outside the gene matches. The V gene's germline CDR1 is SQVTM and CDR2 ANQGSEA. CDR3 length: 14 residues. Written as DNA, the CDR3 is TGCAGCGTTGAAGTGACAGGGTTTGACACTGAAGCTTTCTTT. Translation gives CSVEVTGFDTEAFF.

This chain uses TRBV5-4 with TRBJ2-2, with D possibly matching TRBD1 (5 bases). The CDR3 totals 14 residues. From germline, CDR1 is SGHNT and CDR2 YYREEE (reference sequence). The germline V and J ends were trimmed by 3 bases and 6 bases, with 12 bases remaining between them. The CDR3 region has the DNA TGTGCCAGCAGCTCGCAGGGAATCTCCGGGGAGCTGTTTTTT. Its translation: CASSSQGISGELFF.

The chain combines TRBV20-1 with TRBJ2-3, with D unresolved. The CDR3 length is 10 residues. CDR1 and CDR2 (germline): DFQATT, SNEGSKA (reference sequence). Between the trimmed V and J ends, which lost 6 bases and 6 bases, there was a span of 7 bases. Written as DNA, the CDR3 is TGCAGTGCCGTAATGGATACGCAGTATTTT. It encodes CSAVMDTQYF.

The V call is TRBV6-6, the J call TRBJ1-2; 8 bases map to TRBD1. This CDR3 contains 14 residues. J lost 3 bases, V lost 5 bases, and 5 bases had no gene match. Germline V gene lookup returns CDR1 MNHNY and CDR2 SVGAGI (reference sequence). CDR3 DNA sequence: TGTGCCAGCAGTCGCAAGACAGGGGACTATGGCTACACCTTC. Its translation: CASSRKTGDYGYTF.

Of note for this clone: At one of its ends the junction is not consistent with the germline gene, which may arise from a read error. The rearrangement links TRBV23-1 to TRBJ2-4; TRBD1 is a possible D gene (5 bases). TRBV23-1 is an ORF, and what it does is uncertain. This CDR3 contains 13 residues. CDR3 bases: TGCGCCAGCAGTCAGGGGCGCGGTAACAGTCAGTACTTC. It yields the protein CASSQGRGNSQYF.

This clone was seen only a few times. The V and J genes are TRBV5-1 and TRBJ2-1; D is possibly TRBD1 (6 bases). This CDR3 contains 16 residues. Trimming removed 0 bases from V and 7 bases from J, with 17 bases in between. CDR1 and CDR2 from the germline V gene are SGHRS and YFSETQ. The CDR3 loop reads CASSLAVGGFENEQFF. CDR3 nucleotides: TGCGCCAGCAGCTTGGCCGTTGGGGGCTTTGAGAATGAGCAGTTCTTC. The variable domain in full, completed from reference TRBV5-1 and TRBJ2-1, reads KAGVTQTPRYLIKTRGQQVTLSCSPISGHRSVSWYQQTPGQGLQFLFEYFSETQRNKGNFPGRFSGRQFSNSRSEMNVSTLELGDSALYLCASSLAVGGFENEQFFGPGTRLTVL.

The V gene is TRBV9, the J gene TRBJ2-2, with TRBD2 matching over 13 bases. CDR3 length: 18 amino acids. V gave up 5 bases and J gave up 3 bases; unmatched junction bases: 10. In germline, CDR1 is SGDLS, CDR2 YYNGEE. Written as DNA, the CDR3 is TGTGCCAGCAGAAAGGGACTAGCGGGATCTGAGTACACCGGGGAGCTGTTTTTT. Its protein product is CASRKGLAGSEYTGELFF. The entire variable domain, with the rest obtained from reference TRBV9 and TRBJ2-2, is as follows: DSGVTQTPKHLITATGQRVTLRCSPRSGDLSVYWYQQSLDQGLQFLIQYYNGEERAKGNILERFSAQQFPDLHSELNLSSLELGDSALYFCASRKGLAGSEYTGELFFGEGSRLTVL.

V and J are TRBV18 and TRBJ1-2, with 11 bases identical to TRBD1. V shed 3 bases, J shed 5 bases, and the junction held 2 bases outside the gene matches. Germline CDR1 KGHSH, CDR2 LQKENI. The CDR3 is 14 amino acids. The CDR3 protein is CASSPDRGLYGYTF. CDR3 bases: TGTGCCAGCTCACCGGACAGGGGGCTTTATGGCTACACCTTC. The full variable domain, its missing parts supplied by reference TRBV18 and TRBJ1-2, is NAGVMQNPRHLVRRRGQEARLRCSPMKGHSHVYWYRQLPEEGLKFMVYLQKENIIDESGMPKERFSAEFPKEGPSILRIQQVVRGDSAAYFCASSPDRGLYGYTFGSGTRLTVV.

The chain has TRBV4-2 and TRBJ1-4, with D possibly TRBD1 on 5 matching bases. The V and J ends lost 1 base and 4 bases respectively, with 7 bases between them. CDR1 and CDR2 from the germline V gene are LGHNA and YNFKEQ. The CDR3 covers 14 residues. The CDR3 is CASSQGQSNEKLFF. CDR3 sequence (DNA): TGTGCCAGCAGCCAAGGACAGAGTAATGAAAAACTGTTTTTT.

V and J are TRBV21-1 and TRBJ1-2; the table gives TRBD1 as D, unverified against the DNA. TRBV21-1 is labeled a pseudogene. The CDR3 runs 18 residues. CDR3 sequence (DNA): TGTGCCAGCAGCAAAGCGGTGTCGAGCACAGGGGGAGACTATGGCTACACCTTC. It is translated as CASSKAVSSTGGDYGYTF.

The CDR3 coding sequence is TGTGCCATCAGTGAGTCTAGGAGCGCCGCAGATACGCAGTATTTT. Translating gives CAISESRSAADTQYF. The V call is TRBV10-3, the J call TRBJ2-3; D not certain. In germline, CDR1 is ENHRY, CDR2 SYGVKD. Trimming shortened V by 0 bases and J by 4 bases, and 11 bases separated the two germline ends. The CDR3 is made up of 15 amino acids.

The chain links TRBV27 to TRBJ2-4; D perhaps matches TRBD1 (5 bases). This CDR3 has 12 amino acids. V was pared by 5 bases and J by 10 bases, with 12 bases between. The germline gives CDR1 MNHEY, CDR2 SMNVEV (reference sequence). Here the CDR3 DNA reads TGTGCCAGCAGTGCAGGGTCCTCTATTCAGTACTTC. It encodes CASSAGSSIQYF.

The chain employs TRBV4-3 and TRBJ2-2, with unresolved D. Germline CDR1 and CDR2: LGHNA and YSLEER. The ends were cut back, 5 bases at V and 3 bases at J, with 7 bases in the middle. The CDR3 is made up of 13 amino acids. DNA for the CDR3: TGCGCCAGCAGCAGAACTTACACCGGGGAGCTGTTTTTT. This sequence encodes CASSRTYTGELFF.

The chain is built from TRBV5-1 and TRBJ2-3, with 10 bases matching TRBD2. The CDR3 length is 16 residues. Germline values: CDR1 SGHRS, CDR2 YFSETQ. V dropped 0 bases and J dropped 2; count of bases not matched to a gene: 3. The CDR3 coding sequence is TGCGCCAGCAGCTTGGGCCTAGCGGGAGCCACAGATACGCAGTATTTT. Translation gives CASSLGLAGATDTQYF.

This chain uses TRBV19 with TRBJ1-5; D gene uncertain. CDR1 LNHDA and CDR2 SQIVND come from the germline V gene (reference sequence). CDR3 length: 15 residues. Trimming removed 0 bases from V and 0 bases from J, with 6 bases in between. The chain's CDR3 is CASSIDGDSNQPQHF. CDR3 bases: TGTGCCAGTAGTATAGACGGGGATAGCAATCAGCCCCAGCATTTT.

The rearrangement joins TRBV29-1 to TRBJ2-5; tentatively, D is TRBD1 (6 bases). Germline-derived CDR1 and CDR2 are SQVTM and ANQGSEA. CDR3 length equals 13 residues. Trimming stripped 3 bases from V and 5 bases from J, with 13 bases between. The DNA for the CDR3 is TGCAGCGTTGAGAAAGGGGGTCGGGAGACCCAGTACTTC. Translating it yields CSVEKGGRETQYF.

The CDR3 nucleotides read TGCGCCAGCAGTGAGCTAGGGGGCACAGATACGCAGTATTTT. It yields the protein CASSELGGTDTQYF. The chain recombines TRBV10-1 with TRBJ2-3; possibly TRBD1 for D (5 bases). The CDR3 totals 14 residues. Per the germline V gene, CDR1 is WNHNN and CDR2 is SYGVQD (reference sequence). V was pared by 2 bases and J by 1 base, with 7 bases between.

The V call is TRBV5-4, the J call TRBJ2-5; 11 bases agree with TRBD1. With V trimmed by 3 bases and J by 3 bases, 7 bases remained unmatched. The CDR3 length is 16 residues. Germline CDR1 is SGHNT and CDR2 is YYREEE (reference sequence). The CDR3 sequence is CASSSWDRGSKETQYF. CDR3 in DNA: TGTGCCAGCAGCTCATGGGACAGGGGGAGTAAAGAGACCCAGTACTTC.

Comment on this clone: Mismatch with germline at one junction end may stem from a read error. The chain is built from TRBV5-6 and TRBJ2-4, with 11 bases lining up with TRBD2. Per the germline V gene, CDR1 is SGHDT and CDR2 is YYEEEE. The CDR3 sequence is 17 residues long. The CDR3 DNA sequence: TGTGCCAGCAGCCAGGGACTAGCGGCCCCCCGGGGAAACAGTCAGTACTTC. It translates to CASSQGLAAPRGNSQYF.

The rearrangement uses TRBV15 and TRBJ2-1, with a possible D match to TRBD2 (5 bases). Germline loops: CDR1 LNHNV, CDR2 YYDKDF (reference sequence). The CDR3 consists of 14 residues. Trimming took off 1 base at V and 4 bases at J, with 8 bases between the two ends. CDR3 residues: CATSRVLAYNEQFF. Here the CDR3 DNA reads TGTGCCACCAGCAGAGTTCTAGCTTACAATGAGCAGTTCTTC.